One sample yielded the 16 T cell receptor beta chains listed below, sequenced in a study of beta chain features in type 1 diabetes. Isolated RNA was reverse transcribed in full, so expressed TCRB transcripts were sequenced. TCRdb keeps only in-frame clones here, not all; method: immunoSEQ multiplex PCR. The sample records 350,000 to 450,000 clones, over 11% being singletons. The sample was naive CD4+ T cells from blood. The source of these receptors is a man younger than 45 in good health.

This chain connects TRBV7-9 to TRBJ1-4; D is unclear. The CDR3 length is 13 residues. The V end lost 4 bases, the J end lost 8 bases, and 11 bases lay between the germline ends. Germline V gives CDR1 SEHNR, CDR2 FQNEAQ (reference sequence). In DNA, the CDR3 is TGTGCCAGCAGCTCCGGTGGTTGGGAAAAACTGTTTTTT. Translation: CASSSGGWEKLFF.

Only a few counts were recorded for this clone. This chain uses TRBV30 with TRBJ2-2; D uncertain. The CDR3 covers 13 residues. Germline lookup yields CDR1 GTSNPN and CDR2 SVGIG (reference sequence). The ends were cut back, 3 bases at V and 7 bases at J, with 12 bases in the middle. The CDR3 DNA reads TGTGCCTGGAGGCGCACGACGAACGGGGAGCTGTTTTTT. Its protein is CAWRRTTNGELFF. The full variable domain, rest sourced from reference TRBV30 and TRBJ2-2, is SQTIHQWPATLVQPVGSPLSLECTVEGTSNPNLYWYRQAAGRGLQLLFYSVGIGQISSEVPQNLSASRPQDRQFILSSKKLLLSDSGFYLCAWRRTTNGELFFGEGSRLTVL.

The J gene is TRBJ2-1, the V gene TRBV7-9; TRBD2 is a possible D gene (5 bases). V was pared by 2 bases and J by 5 bases, with 13 bases between. This CDR3 has 15 residues. Germline lookup yields CDR1 SEHNR and CDR2 FQNEAQ (reference sequence). CDR3 nucleotides: TGTGCCAGCAGCTTAAGGAGGCAGGAAAACAATGAGCAGTTCTTC. This sequence encodes CASSLRRQENNEQFF.

This clone appeared a few times. This chain uses TRBV27 with TRBJ2-5; D is unresolved. Trimming pared 0 bases from V and 6 bases from J, leaving 11 bases between. Germline V gene sequence: CDR1 MNHEY, CDR2 SMNVEV (reference sequence). This CDR3 has 14 amino acids. The CDR3 protein is CASSLSSGFKTQYF. The CDR3 DNA is TGTGCCAGCAGTTTATCCTCGGGTTTTAAGACCCAGTACTTC.

This sequence joins TRBV5-1 and TRBJ1-2; TRBD1 might be the D (6 bases). Trimming stripped 4 bases from V and 4 bases from J, with 11 bases between. This CDR3 region has 13 residues. Germline V gives CDR1 SGHRS, CDR2 YFSETQ. The CDR3 DNA follows: TGCGCCAGCAGCGAGAACAGGGCCTATGGCTACACCTTC. Its translation is CASSENRAYGYTF.

This clone was found a few times. V and J are TRBV4-3 and TRBJ2-2; no clear D. V lost 1 base and J lost 9, with 12 bases in between. Germline assignment: CDR1 LGHNA and CDR2 YSLEER. The CDR3 is 14 amino acids. This chain's CDR3 is CASSQAPRMRELFF. CDR3 nucleotide sequence: TGCGCCAGCAGCCAAGCCCCCCGCATGCGGGAGCTGTTTTTT.

This sequence joins TRBV5-6 and TRBJ1-1; D gene unclear. The CDR3 is made up of 13 amino acids. Germline V gene lookup returns CDR1 SGHDT and CDR2 YYEEEE. V was clipped by 0 bases and J by 0 bases, with 3 bases between them. CDR3 in amino acids: CASSLEVNTEAFF. CDR3 sequence (DNA): TGTGCCAGCAGCTTGGAGGTGAACACTGAAGCTTTCTTT.

In this sample, this clone turned up a few times. This rearrangement joins TRBV9 to TRBJ2-1, with 9 bases lining up with TRBD1. V gave up 4 bases and J gave up 4 bases; unmatched junction bases: 6. Germline CDR1 and CDR2: SGDLS and YYNGEE. This CDR3 comprises 15 residues. The CDR3 protein is CASSTGQGKYNEQFF. CDR3 DNA sequence: TGTGCCAGCAGCACCGGACAGGGGAAATACAATGAGCAGTTCTTC.

In its sample, this clone was seen a few times. This chain links TRBV5-4 with TRBJ2-3; 7 bases are a match to TRBD2. V was clipped by 4 bases and J by 5 bases; unmatched bases: 13. CDR3 size: 16 residues. Germline V lookup: CDR1 SGHNT, CDR2 YYREEE (reference sequence). This chain's CDR3 is CASSPMGSGAGDTQYF. In DNA form, the CDR3 reads TGTGCCAGCAGCCCTATGGGGAGCGGGGCGGGAGATACGCAGTATTTT.

This clone was detected only a few times. J is TRBJ2-1 and V is TRBV10-3; possibly TRBD2 for D (6 bases). The CDR3 has 12 residues. The germline CDR1 and CDR2 sequences are ENHRY and SYGVKD. V was trimmed by 9 bases and J by 8 bases, leaving 14 bases between them. This CDR3 is CAMRGEGDEQFF. The CDR3 DNA is TGTGCCATGCGGGGCGAAGGGGATGAGCAGTTCTTC.

The rearrangement joins TRBV6-6 to TRBJ1-2; the D is unclear. Germline assignment: CDR1 MNHNY and CDR2 SVGAGI (reference sequence). The CDR3 sequence is 13 residues long. Deletions cut 0 bases from V and 14 bases from J, with 16 bases between. Here the CDR3 reads CASSYSDGNGCTF. As DNA, the CDR3 is TGTGCCAGCAGTTACTCGGACGGTAATGGCTGTACCTTC.

This chain links TRBV15 with TRBJ2-1, with D unclear. This CDR3 has 12 amino acids. The germline V gene encodes CDR1 LNHNV and CDR2 YYDKDF (reference sequence). With 4 bases removed from V and 4 bases from J, the gap between germline ends came to 5 bases. CDR3 amino acids: CATSNLYNEQFF. The CDR3 DNA is TGTGCCACCAGCAACCTGTACAATGAGCAGTTCTTC.

The V call is TRBV4-3, the J call TRBJ2-3; 9 bases line up with TRBD2. V dropped 2 bases and J dropped 0; count of bases not matched to a gene: 9. The length of the CDR3 is 18 residues. Germline CDR1 and CDR2: LGHNA and YSLEER. CDR3 bases: TGCGCCAGCAGCCAATCTAGCGGGGTGCAACCTAGCACAGATACGCAGTATTTT. It codes for CASSQSSGVQPSTDTQYF.

This clone appeared a few times. The chain links TRBV25-1 to TRBJ2-3; no clear D. The CDR3 extends over 13 amino acids. Germline CDR1 is MGHDK and CDR2 is SYGVNS. With 6 bases removed from V and 5 bases from J, the gap between germline ends came to 12 bases. CDR3 residues: CASRTDVGDTQYF. CDR3 DNA: TGTGCCAGCAGGACCGACGTGGGAGATACGCAGTATTTT.

V and J are TRBV7-2 and TRBJ2-5, with 7 nucleotides matching TRBD2. The CDR3 has 16 residues. The V segment lost 1 base and the J segment 5 bases; nucleotides outside the gene matches: 10. Germline CDR1 reads SGHTA; CDR2 reads FQGNSA. This CDR3 reads CASSLGGVGGPETQYF. The CDR3 nucleotides are TGTGCCAGCAGCTTAGGGGGGGTGGGAGGGCCGGAGACCCAGTACTTC.

The genes are TRBV30 and TRBJ1-4, with TRBD1 matching 7 bases. With 3 bases clipped from V and 9 bases from J, the junction kept 10 bases outside the gene matches. Germline assignment: CDR1 GTSNPN and CDR2 SVGIG (reference sequence). CDR3 length: 14 amino acids. The DNA for the CDR3 is TGTGCCTGGAGGTCCAGGGGGGATAGGAAAAAACTGTTTTTT. It specifies CAWRSRGDRKKLFF.